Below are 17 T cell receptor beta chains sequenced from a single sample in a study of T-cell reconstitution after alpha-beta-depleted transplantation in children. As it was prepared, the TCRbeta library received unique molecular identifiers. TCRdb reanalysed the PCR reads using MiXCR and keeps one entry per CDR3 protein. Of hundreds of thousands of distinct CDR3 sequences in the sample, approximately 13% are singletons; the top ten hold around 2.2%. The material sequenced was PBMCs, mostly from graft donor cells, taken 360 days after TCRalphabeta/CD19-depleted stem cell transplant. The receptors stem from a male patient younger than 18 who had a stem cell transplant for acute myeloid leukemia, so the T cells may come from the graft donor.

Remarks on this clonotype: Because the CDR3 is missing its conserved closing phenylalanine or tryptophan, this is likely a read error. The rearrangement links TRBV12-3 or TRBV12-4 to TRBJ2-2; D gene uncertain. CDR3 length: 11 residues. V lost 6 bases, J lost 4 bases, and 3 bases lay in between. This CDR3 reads CASSSTGELFL. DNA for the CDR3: TGTGCCAGCAGCTCCACCGGGGAGCTGTTTTTG.

In DNA, the CDR3 is TGTGCCAGCAGTTTTCTGCGACAGGGGTCGGACGAGCAGTACTTC. Its translation: CASSFLRQGSDEQYF. The chain uses TRBV12-3 or TRBV12-4 and TRBJ2-7; 8 nucleotides match TRBD1. This CDR3 contains 15 residues. The J segment lost 5 bases and the V segment lost 3 bases, leaving 9 bases of the junction unmatched.

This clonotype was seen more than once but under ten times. The CDR3 protein is CASSHPPGQGANEQYF. CDR3 sequence (DNA): TGTGCCAGCAGCCATCCCCCGGGACAGGGGGCCAACGAGCAGTACTTC. The chain joins TRBV16 to TRBJ2-7; TRBD1 matches 12 bases. Per the germline V gene, CDR1 is KGHSY and CDR2 is FQNENV. The CDR3 spans 16 residues. V lost 3 bases and J lost 5; bases outside the gene matches: 8.

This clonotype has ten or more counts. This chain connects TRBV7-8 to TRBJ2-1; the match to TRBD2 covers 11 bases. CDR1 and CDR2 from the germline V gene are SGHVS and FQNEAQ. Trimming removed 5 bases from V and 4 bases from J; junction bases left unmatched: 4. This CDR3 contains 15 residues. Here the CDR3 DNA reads TGTGCCAGCAGCCTTACTAGCGGGAGATACAATGAGCAGTTCTTC. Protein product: CASSLTSGRYNEQFF.

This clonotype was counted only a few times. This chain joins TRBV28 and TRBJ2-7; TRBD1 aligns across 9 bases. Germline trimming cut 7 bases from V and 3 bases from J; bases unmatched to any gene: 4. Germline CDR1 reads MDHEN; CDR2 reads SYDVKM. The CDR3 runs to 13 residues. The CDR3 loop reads CASKGTGLYEQYF. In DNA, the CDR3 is TGTGCCAGCAAGGGGACAGGGCTCTACGAGCAGTACTTC.

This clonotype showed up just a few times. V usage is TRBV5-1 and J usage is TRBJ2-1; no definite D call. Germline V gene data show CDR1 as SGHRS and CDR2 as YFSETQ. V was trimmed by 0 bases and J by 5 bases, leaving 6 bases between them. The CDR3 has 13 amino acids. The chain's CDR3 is CASSLGTHNEQFF. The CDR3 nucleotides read TGCGCCAGCAGCTTGGGGACCCACAATGAGCAGTTCTTC.

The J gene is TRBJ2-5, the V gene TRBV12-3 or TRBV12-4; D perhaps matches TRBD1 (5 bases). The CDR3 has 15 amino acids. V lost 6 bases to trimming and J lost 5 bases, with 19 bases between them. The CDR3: CASSPLSTGEETQYF. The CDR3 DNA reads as TGTGCCAGCAGCCCCCTGAGTACAGGCGAGGAGACCCAGTACTTC.

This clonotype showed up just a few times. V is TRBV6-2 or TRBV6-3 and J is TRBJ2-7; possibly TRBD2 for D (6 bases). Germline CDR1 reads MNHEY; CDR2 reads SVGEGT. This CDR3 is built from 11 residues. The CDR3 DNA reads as TGTGACACCGGGAGCTATCCCGAGCAGTACTTC. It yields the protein CDTGSYPEQYF.

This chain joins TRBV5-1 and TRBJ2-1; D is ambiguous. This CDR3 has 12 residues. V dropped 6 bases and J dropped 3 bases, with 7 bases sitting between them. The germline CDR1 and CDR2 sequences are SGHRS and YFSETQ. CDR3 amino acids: CASNLGYNEQFF. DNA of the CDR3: TGCGCCAGCAACCTGGGCTACAATGAGCAGTTCTTC.

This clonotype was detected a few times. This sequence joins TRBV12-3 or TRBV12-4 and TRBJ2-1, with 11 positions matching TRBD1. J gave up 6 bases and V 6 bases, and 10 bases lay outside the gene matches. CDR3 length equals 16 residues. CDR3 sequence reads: CASRNPGQGDGNEQFF. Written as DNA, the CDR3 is TGTGCCAGCAGGAATCCGGGACAGGGGGACGGCAATGAGCAGTTCTTC.

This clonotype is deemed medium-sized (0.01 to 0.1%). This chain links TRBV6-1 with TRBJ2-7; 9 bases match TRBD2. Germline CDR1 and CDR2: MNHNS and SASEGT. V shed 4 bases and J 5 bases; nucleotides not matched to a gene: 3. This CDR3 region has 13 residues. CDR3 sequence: CASSVAGVNEQYF. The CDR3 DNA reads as TGTGCCAGCAGTGTAGCGGGAGTCAACGAGCAGTACTTC.

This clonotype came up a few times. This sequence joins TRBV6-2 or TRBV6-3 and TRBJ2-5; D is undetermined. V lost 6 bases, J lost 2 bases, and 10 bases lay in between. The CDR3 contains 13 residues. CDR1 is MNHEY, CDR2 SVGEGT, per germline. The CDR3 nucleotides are TGTGCCAGCAGGGGATCCGGTCAAGAGACCCAGTACTTC. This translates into CASRGSGQETQYF.

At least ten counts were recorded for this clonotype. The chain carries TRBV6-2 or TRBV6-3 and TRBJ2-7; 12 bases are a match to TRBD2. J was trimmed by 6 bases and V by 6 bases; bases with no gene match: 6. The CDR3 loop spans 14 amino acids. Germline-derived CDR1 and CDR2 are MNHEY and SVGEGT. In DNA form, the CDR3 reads TGTGCCAGCAGCTCGACTAGCGGGAGTTCCGAGCAGTACTTC. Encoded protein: CASSSTSGSSEQYF.

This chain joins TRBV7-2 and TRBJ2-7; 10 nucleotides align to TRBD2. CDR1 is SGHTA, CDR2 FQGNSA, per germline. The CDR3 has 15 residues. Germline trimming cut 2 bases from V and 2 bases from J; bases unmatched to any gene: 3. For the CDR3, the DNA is TGTGCCAGCAGCTTACTAGCGGGAGTCCCCTACGAGCAGTACTTC. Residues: CASSLLAGVPYEQYF. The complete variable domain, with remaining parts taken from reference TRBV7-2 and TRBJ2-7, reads GAGVSQSPSNKVTEKGKDVELRCDPISGHTALYWYRQSLGQGLEFLIYFQGNSAPDKSGLPSDRFSAERTGGSVSTLTIQRTQQEDSAVYLCASSLLAGVPYEQYFGPGTRLTVT.

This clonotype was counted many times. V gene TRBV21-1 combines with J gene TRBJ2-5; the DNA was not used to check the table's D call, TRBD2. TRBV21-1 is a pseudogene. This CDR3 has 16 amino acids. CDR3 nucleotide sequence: TGTGCCAGCAGCTTCTTCACCCACCCGGCAGTGGAGACCCAGTACTTC. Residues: CASSFFTHPAVETQYF.

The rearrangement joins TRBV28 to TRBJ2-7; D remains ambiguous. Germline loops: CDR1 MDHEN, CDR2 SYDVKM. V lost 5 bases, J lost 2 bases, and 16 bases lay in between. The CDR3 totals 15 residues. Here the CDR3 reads CASSGPNIIAYEQYF. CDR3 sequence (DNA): TGTGCCAGCAGTGGACCGAACATCATTGCCTACGAGCAGTACTTC.

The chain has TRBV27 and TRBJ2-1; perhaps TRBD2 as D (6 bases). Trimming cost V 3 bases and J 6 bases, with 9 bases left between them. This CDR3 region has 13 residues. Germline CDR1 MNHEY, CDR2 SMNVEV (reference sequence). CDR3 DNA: TGTGCCAGCAGTTTTACTAGCTTCAATGAGCAGTTCTTC. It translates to CASSFTSFNEQFF.